These 28 T cell receptor beta chains were all obtained from the same sample, sequenced in a study of blood T cells in healthy people across ages. Then a second PCR, running about 6 to 11 cycles, was carried out with a sample-barcoded 5' primer and a J-beta primer mix. TCRdb re-analysed the 5' RACE reads in MiXCR, keeping a single row per CDR3 protein. The data show 710,000 or so distinct CDR3 sequences, approximately 21% seen once. The material sequenced was blood. These TCRs come from a man between 65 and 85 years old in good health.

This clonotype was counted between two and nine times. This chain uses TRBV20-1 with TRBJ1-2; D is uncertain. The germline gives CDR1 DFQATT, CDR2 SNEGSKA (reference sequence). This CDR3 has 10 residues. Trimming took 5 bases from V and 2 from J, leaving 3 bases between them. CDR3 sequence reads: CSAPNYGYTF. The CDR3 bases are TGCAGTGCTCCAAACTATGGCTACACCTTC.

The chain recombines TRBV5-1 with TRBJ2-7, with D uncertain. V lost 4 bases, J lost 2 bases, and 13 bases lay in between. The CDR3 has 14 residues. Germline-derived CDR1 and CDR2 are SGHRS and YFSETQ. Written as DNA, the CDR3 is TGCGCCAGCAGCCAGACTCAAATAACCTACGAGCAGTACTTC. Translating gives CASSQTQITYEQYF.

This rearrangement joins TRBV18 to TRBJ2-3; TRBD2 aligns across 8 bases. CDR3 length: 15 amino acids. V gave up 1 base and J gave up 6 bases; unmatched junction bases: 6. Germline CDR1 KGHSH, CDR2 LQKENI. In DNA, the CDR3 is TGTGCCAGCTCACCACGCGGGAGGAGAGCCGATACGCAGTATTTT. This gives the protein CASSPRGRRADTQYF.

The chain couples TRBV20-1 to TRBJ1-1; D is ambiguous. Trimming removed 4 bases at V and 1 base at J, with 10 bases between. Germline loops: CDR1 DFQATT, CDR2 SNEGSKA (reference sequence). This CDR3 comprises 13 residues. The DNA for the CDR3 is TGCAGTGCTACTCGGGTGAGGAACACTGAAGCTTTCTTT. This sequence encodes CSATRVRNTEAFF.

Ten or more counts support this clonotype. V and J are TRBV12-3 or TRBV12-4 and TRBJ2-1; a weak D match, TRBD2 (6 bases). CDR3 size: 15 residues. V lost 6 bases and J lost 7, with 19 bases in between. CDR3 sequence (DNA): TGTGCCAGCAGCACTTGGGGTAGCCGGGGGAATGAGCAGTTCTTC. It specifies CASSTWGSRGNEQFF.

This clonotype was counted between two and nine times. Since no conserved phenylalanine or tryptophan closes the CDR3, a read error is the likely cause. The chain recombines TRBV10-3 with TRBJ2-7; 8 bases line up with TRBD2. The CDR3 consists of 17 residues. Germline lookup yields CDR1 ENHRY and CDR2 SYGVKD. V shed 0 bases and J 3 bases; nucleotides not matched to a gene: 10. The CDR3 is CAISESPSGGPVYEQYL. The CDR3 DNA is TGTGCCATCAGTGAGTCTCCCAGCGGGGGACCAGTCTACGAGCAGTACCTC.

The chain joins TRBV11-2 to TRBJ2-5, with 7 nucleotides matching TRBD2. TRBJ2-1 explains the end of the DNA better; the J call may be wrong. CDR3 size: 14 residues. The germline CDR1 and CDR2 sequences are SGHAT and FQNNGV. CDR3 nucleotides: TGTGCCAGCGGTGCGGGACTAACCAACAATGAGCAGTTCTTC. As protein: CASGAGLTNNEQFF.

V and J are TRBV5-1 and TRBJ2-1; D might be TRBD2 (7 bases). Trimming left V 1 base short and J 5 bases short, with 16 bases between. The CDR3 runs 16 residues. Germline V lookup: CDR1 SGHRS, CDR2 YFSETQ. The CDR3 region is CASSLPPRGPNNEQFF. CDR3 in DNA: TGCGCCAGCAGCTTGCCCCCGCGGGGGCCCAACAATGAGCAGTTCTTC.

This clonotype was detected only a few times. CDR3 amino acids: CASSPIWGENTEAFF. CDR3 bases: TGTGCCAGCAGCCCCATCTGGGGAGAGAACACTGAAGCTTTCTTT. The chain uses TRBV5-6 and TRBJ1-1; D not certain. The germline V gene encodes CDR1 SGHDT and CDR2 YYEEEE. The V end was cut by 4 bases, the J end by 1 base, with 14 bases between. The length of the CDR3 is 15 residues. Drawing the rest from reference TRBV5-6 and TRBJ1-1, the complete variable domain is DAGVTQSPTHLIKTRGQQVTLRCSPKSGHDTVSWYQQALGQGPQFIFQYYEEEERQRGNFPDRFSGHQFPNYSSELNVNALLLGDSALYLCASSPIWGENTEAFFGQGTRLTVV.

This clonotype was found a few times. The rearrangement uses TRBV18 and TRBJ2-7; 9 nucleotides align to TRBD1. V gave up 3 bases and J gave up 3 bases; unmatched junction bases: 3. Germline V gives CDR1 KGHSH, CDR2 LQKENI. The CDR3 consists of 14 residues. DNA of the CDR3: TGTGCCAGCTCACCGGGGACAGGGTTCTACGAGCAGTACTTC. Translated: CASSPGTGFYEQYF.

This clonotype was observed a handful of times. The rearrangement links TRBV12-3 or TRBV12-4 to TRBJ2-3; 8 bases are a match to TRBD2. The CDR3 has 15 amino acids. V lost 6 bases, J lost 5 bases, and 10 bases stayed unmatched. CDR3: CASSRNGGARDTQYF. CDR3 coding DNA: TGTGCCAGCAGCCGAAACGGGGGGGCCCGAGATACGCAGTATTTT.

The chain has TRBV12-3 or TRBV12-4 and TRBJ1-5, with unresolved D. V lost 6 bases and J lost 5, with 14 bases in between. The CDR3 covers 14 residues. This chain's CDR3 is CASSPSVSDQPQHF. As DNA, the CDR3 is TGTGCCAGCAGCCCGAGTGTGTCTGATCAGCCCCAGCATTTT.

V is TRBV23-1 and J is TRBJ2-3; D is ambiguous. TRBV23-1 is designated an ORF whose function remains uncertain. Trimming cost V 2 bases and J 0 bases, with 15 bases left between them. The CDR3 has 17 amino acids. CDR3 protein: CASSQAITQSSTDTQYF. CDR3 in DNA: TGCGCCAGCAGTCAAGCGATAACTCAATCTAGCACAGATACGCAGTATTTT.

J is TRBJ2-3 and V is TRBV12-3 or TRBV12-4, with D perhaps assigned TRBD1 or TRBD2 (5 bases each). The CDR3 contains 16 residues. Between the trimmed V and J ends, which lost 7 bases and 3 bases, there was a span of 20 bases. The CDR3 sequence is CASTRLGTAETDTQYF. The CDR3 coding sequence is TGTGCCAGCACCAGGCTGGGGACGGCGGAAACAGATACGCAGTATTTT.

This clonotype was found a few times. The rearrangement links TRBV18 to TRBJ1-5; maybe TRBD1 (6 bases). The V gene's germline CDR1 is KGHSH and CDR2 LQKENI. Trimming shortened V by 2 bases and J by 3 bases, and 14 bases separated the two germline ends. The length of the CDR3 is 16 residues. The CDR3: CASSPAGAGFNQPQHF. CDR3 nucleotide sequence: TGTGCCAGCTCACCAGCGGGGGCGGGGTTCAATCAGCCCCAGCATTTT.

The chain is built from TRBV11-2 and TRBJ2-5; D may be TRBD2 (7 bases). TRBJ2-1 matches the DNA end more closely, so the J call is doubtful. The germline CDR1 and CDR2 sequences are SGHAT and FQNNGV. The CDR3 consists of 14 residues. CDR3 amino acids: CASKGGRANDEQFF. The CDR3 DNA is TGTGCCAGCAAAGGGGGGAGGGCGAACGATGAGCAGTTCTTC.

In its sample, this clonotype was seen a few times. The rearrangement uses TRBV10-3 and TRBJ2-3; D is unclear. The germline CDR1 and CDR2 sequences are ENHRY and SYGVKD. Between the trimmed V and J ends, which lost 2 bases and 3 bases, there was a span of 6 bases. This CDR3 is 13 amino acids long. CDR3 region: CAISERATDTQYF. DNA of the CDR3: TGTGCCATCAGTGAGAGAGCAACAGATACGCAGTATTTT.

On this clonotype: An end of the junction differs from the germline gene, which may be a read error. This chain links TRBV6-6 with TRBJ1-6; TRBD1 agrees at 7 bases. The CDR3 has 15 residues. The germline V gene encodes CDR1 MNHNY and CDR2 SVGAGI (reference sequence). The CDR3, as DNA: TGTGTCAGCAGTTCAGGGGGAGGATATAATTCACCCCTCCACTTT. Its protein product is CVSSSGGGYNSPLHF.

This clonotype was found a few times. The chain couples TRBV7-2 to TRBJ2-5, with 7 bases matching TRBD1. Germline values: CDR1 SGHTA, CDR2 FQGNSA. V shed 5 bases, J shed 5 bases, and the junction held 14 bases outside the gene matches. This CDR3 is built from 16 residues. The CDR3 nucleotides are TGTGCCAGCAGCCCTCGGGACAGAAACGATCGGGAGACCCAGTACTTC. This codes for CASSPRDRNDRETQYF.

This sequence joins TRBV24-1 and TRBJ2-1; the D call may be TRBD1 or TRBD2 (5 bases each). Deletions cut 3 bases from V and 4 bases from J, with 18 bases between. The CDR3 sequence is 17 residues long. Germline V gene data show CDR1 as KGHDR and CDR2 as SFDVKD. For the CDR3, the DNA is TGTGCCACCAGTGATGGGGGAGACCAAATACCATACAATGAGCAGTTCTTC. Protein product: CATSDGGDQIPYNEQFF.

The chain joins TRBV6-6 to TRBJ2-3; 8 bases are a match to TRBD1. After removal of 2 bases from V and 6 bases from J, the junction contained 7 bases not matched to a gene. Germline CDR1 is MNHNY and CDR2 is SVGAGI (reference sequence). This CDR3 region has 15 residues. The CDR3 nucleotides read TGTGCCAGCAGTTACCCGCAGGGGGCAGGTGATACGCAGTATTTT. This codes for CASSYPQGAGDTQYF.

This clonotype has just a few counts. The V call is TRBV5-1, the J call TRBJ2-7; no definite D call. The assigned J gene may be wrong: the sequence end matches TRBJ2-5 better. Looked up from germline, CDR1 is SGHRS and CDR2 is YFSETQ. The CDR3 contains 13 residues. The CDR3 coding sequence is TGCGCCAGCAGCTTCACCCACTCGGAGACCCAGTACTTC. Translating it yields CASSFTHSETQYF.

The J gene is TRBJ2-5, the V gene TRBV6-5; D not resolved. Germline CDR1 is MNHEY and CDR2 is SVGAGI. The CDR3 is 17 residues long. The germline V and J ends were trimmed by 1 base and 5 bases, with 20 bases remaining between them. CDR3 loop: CASSYFAGVTLGETQYF. Written as DNA, the CDR3 is TGTGCCAGCAGTTACTTCGCCGGCGTTACCTTAGGGGAGACCCAGTACTTC.

This clonotype has a single count. Compared with germline, one end of the junction differs, possibly owing to a read error. The chain is built from TRBV7-3 and TRBJ2-6; perhaps TRBD1 as D (5 bases). Germline lookup yields CDR1 SGHTA and CDR2 FQGTGA. The CDR3 is 17 amino acids. The CDR3 spells CASSSQPGRAGANVLTF. CDR3 nucleotide sequence: TGTGCCAGCAGCTCCCAGCCCGGCAGGGCTGGGGCCAACGTCCTGACCTTC.

Of note for this clonotype: A read error may account for a junction end that differs from germline. The rearrangement links TRBV29-1 to TRBJ1-2; maybe TRBD1 (5 bases). CDR1 is SQVTM and CDR2 is ANQGSEA in the germline V gene. CDR3 size: 13 residues. The CDR3 DNA follows: TGCAGCGTTGCCGGGGGAAGGAACTGTGGCTACACCTTC. Protein sequence: CSVAGGRNCGYTF.

V usage is TRBV18 and J usage is TRBJ2-1; 8 bases align to TRBD2. Gene TRBJ2-5 matches the end of the DNA better, so the J call may be wrong. The germline gives CDR1 KGHSH, CDR2 LQKENI. The CDR3 length is 16 residues. The CDR3 sequence: CASSVPGLGRSETQYF. The CDR3 bases are TGTGCCAGCTCAGTGCCGGGACTAGGCCGTTCAGAGACCCAGTACTTC.

This clonotype has more than one count but fewer than ten. This chain connects TRBV12-3 or TRBV12-4 to TRBJ1-2, with D hard to call. This CDR3 has 13 amino acids. Trimming removed 6 bases from V and 2 bases from J, with 10 bases in between. The CDR3 bases are TGTGCCAGCAGCACCGACAACAACTATGGCTACACCTTC. This gives the protein CASSTDNNYGYTF.

This chain links TRBV28 with TRBJ2-7, with TRBD1 matching over 8 bases. V lost 0 bases, J lost 2 bases, and 3 bases stayed unmatched. Germline CDR1 reads MDHEN; CDR2 reads SYDVKM. CDR3 length equals 15 residues. CDR3 sequence reads: CASSLWAGGPYEQYF. The CDR3 DNA reads TGTGCCAGCAGTTTATGGGCAGGGGGCCCCTACGAGCAGTACTTC. The full variable domain, completed using reference TRBV28 and TRBJ2-7, is DVKVTQSSRYLVKRTGEKVFLECVQDMDHENMFWYRQDPGLGLRLIYFSYDVKMKEKGDIPEGYSVSREKKERFSLILESASTNQTSMYLCASSLWAGGPYEQYFGPGTRLTVT.